These T cell receptor beta chains were read from a single sample in a study of blood T cells in healthy people across ages. In TCRdb, the 5' RACE reads were re-called with MiXCR into one record per CDR3 protein. This table has about 1.4 million distinct CDR3 sequences, 55% to 75% appearing once. Material for sequencing was blood. The receptors come from a man between 18 and 29 years old in good health. Both conserved end residues are part of each CDR3. The order of the fields is clone size, D gene, J gene, V gene, CDR3 DNA, CDR3 protein. A D gene is named only where the DNA matches it firmly. Some rows have no size entry. The others give once, few or many, or a class for an expanded clone.

clone size: NA; D gene: NA; J gene: TRBJ2-1; V gene: TRBV20-1; CDR3 DNA: TGCAGTGCTCGCCCAGGGGGGACTACCCCCTACAATGAGCAGTTCTTC; CDR3 protein: CSARPGGTTPYNEQFF
clone size: NA; D gene: TRBD2; J gene: TRBJ2-5; V gene: TRBV29-1; CDR3 DNA: TGCAGCGTTGAATCTAGCGGGGGCGGTGAGACCCAGTACTTC; CDR3 protein: CSVESSGGGETQYF
clone size: few; D gene: NA; J gene: TRBJ1-1; V gene: TRBV4-1; CDR3 DNA: TGCGCCAGCAGCCGTAGTGGGACACCCAACACTGAAGCTTTCTTT; CDR3 protein: CASSRSGTPNTEAFF
clone size: few; D gene: TRBD1; J gene: TRBJ1-2; V gene: TRBV4-2; CDR3 DNA: TGTGCCAGCAGCCAGTCTAGCCTACAAGATGGGACAGGGAGAAATGGCTACACCTTC; CDR3 protein: CASSQSSLQDGTGRNGYTF
clone size: NA; D gene: TRBD1; J gene: TRBJ2-3; V gene: TRBV6-2/TRBV6-3; CDR3 DNA: TGTGCCAGCAGTCGTGACAGGGGAAACACAGATACGCAGTATTTT; CDR3 protein: CASSRDRGNTDTQYF
clone size: NA; D gene: NA; J gene: TRBJ2-5; V gene: TRBV7-8; CDR3 DNA: TGTGCCAGCAGCTTTATCTCGGTAAAGATCCAAGAGACCCAGTACTTC; CDR3 protein: CASSFISVKIQETQYF
clone size: NA; D gene: TRBD2; J gene: TRBJ2-7; V gene: TRBV2; CDR3 DNA: TGTGCCAGCATTCTGACTAGCGGGATCTACGAGCAGTACTTC; CDR3 protein: CASILTSGIYEQYF
clone size: NA; D gene: TRBD2; J gene: TRBJ2-5; V gene: TRBV5-1; CDR3 DNA: TGCGCCAGCACTAGCGGGGGTAGGGAGACCCAGTACTTC; CDR3 protein: CASTSGGRETQYF
clone size: NA; D gene: NA; J gene: TRBJ2-7; V gene: TRBV20-1; CDR3 DNA: TGCAGTGCTAGAGACCCAACAGGGATTCGGCCCGAGCAGTACTTC; CDR3 protein: CSARDPTGIRPEQYF
clone size: NA; D gene: NA; J gene: TRBJ1-5; V gene: TRBV7-2; CDR3 DNA: TGTGCCAGCAGCTGGCAGGGGTCAGTCGGCAATCAGCCCCAGCATTTT; CDR3 protein: CASSWQGSVGNQPQHF
clone size: few; D gene: TRBD1; J gene: TRBJ1-4; V gene: TRBV20-1; CDR3 DNA: TGCAGTGCTAGACGGGACAGGGGGTCCTTCGGTGAAAAACTGTTTTTT; CDR3 protein: CSARRDRGSFGEKLFF
clone size: NA; D gene: NA; J gene: TRBJ2-1; V gene: TRBV27; CDR3 DNA: TGTGCCAGCAGTTTAAGTCGGTGGGGCTCCTACAATGAGCAGTTCTTC; CDR3 protein: CASSLSRWGSYNEQFF
clone size: NA; D gene: NA; J gene: TRBJ2-7; V gene: TRBV27; CDR3 DNA: TGTGCCAGCAGTTTATCGGGACTCAACCGAGAGCAGTACTTC; CDR3 protein: CASSLSGLNREQYF
clone size: once; D gene: TRBD1; J gene: TRBJ2-1; V gene: TRBV11-2; CDR3 DNA: TGTGCCAGCAGCAATCCGACCGGGACAGGGTCGGATGAGCAGTTCTTC; CDR3 protein: CASSNPTGTGSDEQFF
clone size: NA; D gene: TRBD2; J gene: TRBJ2-1; V gene: TRBV5-1; CDR3 DNA: TGCGCCAGCAGCTCAGCCCACGGGACTAGATCCTACAATGAGCAGTTCTTC; CDR3 protein: CASSSAHGTRSYNEQFF
clone size: NA; D gene: TRBD2; J gene: TRBJ2-3; V gene: TRBV27; CDR3 DNA: TGTGCCAGCAGTTTCGGGGGACCTAGCGGGAGCCTAAATACGCAGTATTTT; CDR3 protein: CASSFGGPSGSLNTQYF
clone size: NA; D gene: NA; J gene: TRBJ1-2; V gene: TRBV4-1; CDR3 DNA: TGCGCCAGCAGCCAAGTGCAGGGTTTGGGTGGCTACACCTTC; CDR3 protein: CASSQVQGLGGYTF
clone size: NA; D gene: TRBD2; J gene: TRBJ2-7; V gene: TRBV7-2; CDR3 DNA: TGTGCCAGCAGCCCGGGACTAGCGGGGACCGAGCAGTACTTC; CDR3 protein: CASSPGLAGTEQYF
clone size: NA; D gene: NA; J gene: TRBJ2-3; V gene: TRBV2; CDR3 DNA: TGTGCCAGCAGTCCGGACCGAAGGATCGGCTCTCAGGCAGATACGCAGTATTTT; CDR3 protein: CASSPDRRIGSQADTQYF
clone size: NA; D gene: NA; J gene: TRBJ2-5; V gene: TRBV15; CDR3 DNA: TGTGCCACCAGCACCCCTCGGGGGCTGGAGACCCAGTACTTC; CDR3 protein: CATSTPRGLETQYF
clone size: NA; D gene: NA; J gene: TRBJ2-1; V gene: TRBV5-6; CDR3 DNA: TGTGCCAGCAGCTTGGAACTCTTAAATGAGCAGTTCTTC; CDR3 protein: CASSLELLNEQFF
clone size: few; D gene: NA; J gene: TRBJ1-2; V gene: TRBV9; CDR3 DNA: TGTGCCAGCAGCGTAGAGGGGCAGGGGATAGATGGCTACACCTTC; CDR3 protein: CASSVEGQGIDGYTF
clone size: NA; D gene: TRBD2; J gene: TRBJ2-2; V gene: TRBV12-5; CDR3 DNA: TGTGCTAGTGGTTTGCCGGGACTAGCGGGAGAGAGGGGCACCGGGGAGCTGTTTTTT; CDR3 protein: CASGLPGLAGERGTGELFF
clone size: NA; D gene: NA; J gene: TRBJ2-3; V gene: TRBV27; CDR3 DNA: TGTGCCAGCAGTTTAATTGGCGTGGCAGATACGCAGTATTTT; CDR3 protein: CASSLIGVADTQYF
clone size: NA; D gene: TRBD1; J gene: TRBJ2-3; V gene: TRBV29-1; CDR3 DNA: TGCAGCGTTCATTTCCCAACGGGACAGGGGGGGATCCAAGATACGCAGTATTTT; CDR3 protein: CSVHFPTGQGGIQDTQYF
clone size: NA; D gene: NA; J gene: TRBJ2-1; V gene: TRBV12-5; CDR3 DNA: TGTGCTAGTGGTAGGGACGTTAGTTACAATGAGCAGTTCTTC; CDR3 protein: CASGRDVSYNEQFF
clone size: NA; D gene: NA; J gene: TRBJ1-1; V gene: TRBV6-5; CDR3 DNA: TGTGCCAGCAGCAATACCGGGGACCGTGGGACTGAAGCTTTCTTT; CDR3 protein: CASSNTGDRGTEAFF
clone size: NA; D gene: NA; J gene: TRBJ2-7; V gene: TRBV4-1; CDR3 DNA: TGCGCCAGCGGCCAACCCGGGAAAGATGGCTACGAGCAGTACTTC; CDR3 protein: CASGQPGKDGYEQYF
clone size: NA; D gene: TRBD1; J gene: TRBJ1-2; V gene: TRBV5-1; CDR3 DNA: TGCGCCAGCAGCCCGACAGGGAGCGTGGCATATGGCTACACCTTC; CDR3 protein: CASSPTGSVAYGYTF
clone size: NA; D gene: NA; J gene: TRBJ2-7; V gene: TRBV9; CDR3 DNA: TGTGCCAGCAGCCCCGGTGTAGCGGCAGACTACGAGCAGTACTTC; CDR3 protein: CASSPGVAADYEQYF
clone size: NA; D gene: TRBD2; J gene: TRBJ2-5; V gene: TRBV7-2; CDR3 DNA: TGTGCCAGCAGCTTAGTGGGAGGACTAGCGGGATTACAAGAGACCCAGTACTTC; CDR3 protein: CASSLVGGLAGLQETQYF
clone size: NA; D gene: TRBD2; J gene: TRBJ2-4; V gene: TRBV6-5; CDR3 DNA: TGTGCCAGCAGTTACGGTAGCGGGGGAAACATTCAGTACTTC; CDR3 protein: CASSYGSGGNIQYF
clone size: NA; D gene: NA; J gene: TRBJ1-6; V gene: TRBV20-1; CDR3 DNA: TGCAGTGCTAGCAAGGGGGAAAGCTCCTATAATTCACCCCTCCACTTT; CDR3 protein: CSASKGESSYNSPLHF
clone size: few; D gene: TRBD1; J gene: TRBJ2-7; V gene: TRBV4-1; CDR3 DNA: TGCGCCAGCAGCCAAGGGCAGGGGGCACAATACGAGCAGTACTTC; CDR3 protein: CASSQGQGAQYEQYF
clone size: NA; D gene: TRBD1; J gene: TRBJ2-7; V gene: TRBV6-5; CDR3 DNA: TGTGCCAGCAGTTACGGGACAGGGGAAGCCGAGCAGTACTTC; CDR3 protein: CASSYGTGEAEQYF
clone size: NA; D gene: TRBD2; J gene: TRBJ2-1; V gene: TRBV7-2; CDR3 DNA: TGTGCCAGCAGCTTAGCTAGCGGGAGGGCCACCTCCTACAATGAGCAGTTCTTC; CDR3 protein: CASSLASGRATSYNEQFF
clone size: NA; D gene: NA; J gene: TRBJ2-1; V gene: TRBV4-3; CDR3 DNA: TGCGCCAGCAGCCCGTGGCGGGGAGGATCCTACAATGAGCAGTTCTTC; CDR3 protein: CASSPWRGGSYNEQFF
clone size: NA; D gene: NA; J gene: TRBJ1-4; V gene: TRBV15; CDR3 DNA: TGTGCCACCAGCGAAGGAAACAGGGAAGTCGAAAAACTGTTTTTT; CDR3 protein: CATSEGNREVEKLFF
clone size: NA; D gene: NA; J gene: TRBJ2-1; V gene: TRBV6-5; CDR3 DNA: TGTGCCAGCAGGGATCAGGGCTCAAGCTCCTACAATGAGCAGTTCTTC; CDR3 protein: CASRDQGSSSYNEQFF
clone size: NA; D gene: NA; J gene: TRBJ1-1; V gene: TRBV4-1; CDR3 DNA: TGCGCCAGCAGCCAAGTAGGGGCGAACGCTGAAGCTTTCTTT; CDR3 protein: CASSQVGANAEAFF